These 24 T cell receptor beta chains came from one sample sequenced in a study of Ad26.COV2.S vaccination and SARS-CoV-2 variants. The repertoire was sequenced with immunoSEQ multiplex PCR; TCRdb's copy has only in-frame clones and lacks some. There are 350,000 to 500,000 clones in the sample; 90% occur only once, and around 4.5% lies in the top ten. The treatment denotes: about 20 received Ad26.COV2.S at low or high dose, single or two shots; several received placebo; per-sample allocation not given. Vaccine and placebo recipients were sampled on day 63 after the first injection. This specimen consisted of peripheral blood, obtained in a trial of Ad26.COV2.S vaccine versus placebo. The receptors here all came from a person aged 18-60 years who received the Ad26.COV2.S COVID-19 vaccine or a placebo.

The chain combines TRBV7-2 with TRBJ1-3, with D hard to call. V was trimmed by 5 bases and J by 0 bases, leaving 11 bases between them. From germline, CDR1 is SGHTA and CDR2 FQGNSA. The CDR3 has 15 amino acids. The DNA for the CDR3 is TGTGCCAGCAGCGACCGACTCAACTCTGGAAACACCATATATTTT. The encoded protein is CASSDRLNSGNTIYF. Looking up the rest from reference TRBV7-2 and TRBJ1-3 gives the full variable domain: GAGVSQSPSNKVTEKGKDVELRCDPISGHTALYWYRQSLGQGLEFLIYFQGNSAPDKSGLPSDRFSAERTGGSVSTLTIQRTQQEDSAVYLCASSDRLNSGNTIYFGEGSWLTVV.

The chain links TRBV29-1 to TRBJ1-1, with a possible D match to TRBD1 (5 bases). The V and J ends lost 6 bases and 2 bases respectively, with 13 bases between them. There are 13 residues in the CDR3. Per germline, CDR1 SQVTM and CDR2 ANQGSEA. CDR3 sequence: CSVRQLLNTEAFF. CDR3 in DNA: TGCAGCGTCCGACAGCTTTTAAACACTGAAGCTTTCTTT.

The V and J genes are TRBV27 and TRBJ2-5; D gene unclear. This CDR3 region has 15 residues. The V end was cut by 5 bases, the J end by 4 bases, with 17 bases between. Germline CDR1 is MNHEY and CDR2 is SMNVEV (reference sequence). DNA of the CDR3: TGTGCCAGCAGTCCTCGGACGGGCGACGGAGAGACCCAGTACTTC. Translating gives CASSPRTGDGETQYF.

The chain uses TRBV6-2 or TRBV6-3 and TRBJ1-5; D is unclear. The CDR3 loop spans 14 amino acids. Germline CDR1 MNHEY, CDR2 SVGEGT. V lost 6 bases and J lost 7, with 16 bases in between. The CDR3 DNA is TGTGCCAGCAGCCCCTCTGGCCCTAGGCAGCCCCAGCATTTT. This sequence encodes CASSPSGPRQPQHF.

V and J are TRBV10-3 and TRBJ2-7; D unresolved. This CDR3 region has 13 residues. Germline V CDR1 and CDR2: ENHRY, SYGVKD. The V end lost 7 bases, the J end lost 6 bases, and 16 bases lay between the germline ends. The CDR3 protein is CAINDPDNLEQYF. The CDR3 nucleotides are TGTGCCATCAACGACCCTGACAATCTCGAGCAGTACTTC.

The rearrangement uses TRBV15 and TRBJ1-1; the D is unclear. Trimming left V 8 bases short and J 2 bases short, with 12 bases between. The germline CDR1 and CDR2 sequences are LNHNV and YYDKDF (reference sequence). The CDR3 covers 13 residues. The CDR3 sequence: CATSPGTNTEAFF. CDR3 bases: TGTGCCACCTCGCCCGGCACCAACACTGAAGCTTTCTTT.

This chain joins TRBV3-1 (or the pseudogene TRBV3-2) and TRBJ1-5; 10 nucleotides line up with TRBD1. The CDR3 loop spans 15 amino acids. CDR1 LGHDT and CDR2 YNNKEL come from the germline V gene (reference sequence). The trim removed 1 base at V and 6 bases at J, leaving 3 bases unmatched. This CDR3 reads CASSQGTGGSQPQHF. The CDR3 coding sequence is TGTGCCAGCAGCCAAGGGACAGGGGGTAGTCAGCCCCAGCATTTT.

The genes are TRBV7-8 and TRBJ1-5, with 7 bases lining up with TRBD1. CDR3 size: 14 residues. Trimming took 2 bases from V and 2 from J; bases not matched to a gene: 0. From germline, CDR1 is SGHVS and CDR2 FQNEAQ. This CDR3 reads CASSLTGGNQPQHF. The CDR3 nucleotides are TGTGCCAGCAGCTTAACAGGGGGCAATCAGCCCCAGCATTTT.

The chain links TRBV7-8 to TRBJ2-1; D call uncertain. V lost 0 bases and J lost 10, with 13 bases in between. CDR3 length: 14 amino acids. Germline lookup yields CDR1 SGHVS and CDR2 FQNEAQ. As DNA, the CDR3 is TGTGCCAGCAGCTTAGCTGTCTCCCGGGTGGAGCAGTTCTTC. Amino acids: CASSLAVSRVEQFF.

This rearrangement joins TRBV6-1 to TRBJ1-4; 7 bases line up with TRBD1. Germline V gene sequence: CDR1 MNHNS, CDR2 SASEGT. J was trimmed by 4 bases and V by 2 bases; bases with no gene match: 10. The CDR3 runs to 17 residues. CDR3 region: CASSERGPGQVNEKLFF. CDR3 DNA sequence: TGTGCCAGCAGTGAAAGGGGGCCCGGACAGGTTAATGAAAAACTGTTTTTT.

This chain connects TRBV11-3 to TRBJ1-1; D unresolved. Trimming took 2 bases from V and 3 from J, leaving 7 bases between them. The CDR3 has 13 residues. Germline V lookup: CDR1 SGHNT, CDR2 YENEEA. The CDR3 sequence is CASSLPPHTEAFF. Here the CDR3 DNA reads TGTGCCAGCAGCTTACCACCACACACTGAAGCTTTCTTT. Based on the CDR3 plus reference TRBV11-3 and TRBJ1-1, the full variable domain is EAGVVQSPRYKIIEKKQPVAFWCNPISGHNTLYWYLQNLGQGPELLIRYENEEAVDDSQLPKDRFSAERLKGVDSTLKIQPAELGDSAVYLCASSLPPHTEAFFGQGTRLTVV.

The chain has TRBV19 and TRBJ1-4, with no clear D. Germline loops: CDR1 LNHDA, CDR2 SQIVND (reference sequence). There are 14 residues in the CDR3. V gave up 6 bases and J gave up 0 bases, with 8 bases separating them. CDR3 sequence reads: CASSAAATNEKLFF. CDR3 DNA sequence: TGTGCCAGTAGCGCAGCTGCAACTAATGAAAAACTGTTTTTT.

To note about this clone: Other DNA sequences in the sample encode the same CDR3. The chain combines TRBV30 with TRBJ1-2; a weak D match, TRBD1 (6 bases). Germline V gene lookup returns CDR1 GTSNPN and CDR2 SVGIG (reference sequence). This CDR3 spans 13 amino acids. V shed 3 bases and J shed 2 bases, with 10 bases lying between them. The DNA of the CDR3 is TGTGCCTGGAGCGGAGGGGGGAACTATGGCTACACCTTC. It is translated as CAWSGGGNYGYTF.

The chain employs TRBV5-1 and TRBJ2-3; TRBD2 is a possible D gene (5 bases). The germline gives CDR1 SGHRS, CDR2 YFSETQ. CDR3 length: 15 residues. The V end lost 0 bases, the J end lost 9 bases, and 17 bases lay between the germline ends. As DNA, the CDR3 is TGCGCCAGCAGCTTGGAAGCGGTTGCCGGCAGGACGCAGTATTTT. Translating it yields CASSLEAVAGRTQYF.

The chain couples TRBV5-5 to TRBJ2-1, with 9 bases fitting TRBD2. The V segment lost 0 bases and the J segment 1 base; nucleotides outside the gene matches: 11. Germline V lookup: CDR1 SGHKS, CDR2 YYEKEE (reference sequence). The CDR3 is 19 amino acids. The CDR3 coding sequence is TGTGCCAGCAGCTTGGAGGGTCTAGCGGGGAGAAGGTCCTACAATGAGCAGTTCTTC. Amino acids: CASSLEGLAGRRSYNEQFF.

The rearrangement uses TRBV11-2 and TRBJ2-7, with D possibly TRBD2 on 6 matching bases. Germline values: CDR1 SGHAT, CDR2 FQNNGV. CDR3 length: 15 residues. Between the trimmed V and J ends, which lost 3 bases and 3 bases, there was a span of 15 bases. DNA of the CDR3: TGTGCCAGCAGCTTTTTTGGCGGGGCCCACTACGAGCAGTACTTC. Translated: CASSFFGGAHYEQYF.

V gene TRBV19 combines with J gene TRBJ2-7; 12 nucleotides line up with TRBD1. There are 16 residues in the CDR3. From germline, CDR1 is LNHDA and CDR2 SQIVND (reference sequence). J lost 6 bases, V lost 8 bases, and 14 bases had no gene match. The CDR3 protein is CASSHSPGTGGGEQYF. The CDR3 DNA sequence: TGTGCCAGTTCTCATTCCCCTGGGACAGGGGGCGGCGAGCAGTACTTC.

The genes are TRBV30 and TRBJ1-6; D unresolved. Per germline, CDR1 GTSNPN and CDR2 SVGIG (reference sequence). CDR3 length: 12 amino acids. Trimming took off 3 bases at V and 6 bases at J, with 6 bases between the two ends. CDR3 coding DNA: TGTGCCTGGAGCGACTTTAATTCACCCCTCCACTTT. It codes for CAWSDFNSPLHF.

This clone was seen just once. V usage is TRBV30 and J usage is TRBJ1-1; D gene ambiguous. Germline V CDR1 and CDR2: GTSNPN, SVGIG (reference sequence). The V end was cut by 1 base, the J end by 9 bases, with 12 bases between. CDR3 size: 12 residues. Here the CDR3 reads CAWSGGSTQAFF. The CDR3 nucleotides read TGTGCCTGGAGTGGAGGTTCAACTCAAGCTTTCTTT.

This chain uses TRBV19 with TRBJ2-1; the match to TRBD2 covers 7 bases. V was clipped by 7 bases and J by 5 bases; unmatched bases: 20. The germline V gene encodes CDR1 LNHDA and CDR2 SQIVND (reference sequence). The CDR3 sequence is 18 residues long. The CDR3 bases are TGTGCCAGTACCCCCTCTTTGGGTCTAGCGGTCCTAAACAATGAGCAGTTCTTC. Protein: CASTPSLGLAVLNNEQFF.

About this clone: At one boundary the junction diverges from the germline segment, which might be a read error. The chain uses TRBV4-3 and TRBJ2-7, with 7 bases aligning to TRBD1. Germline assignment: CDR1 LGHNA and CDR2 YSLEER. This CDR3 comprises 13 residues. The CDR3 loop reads CASSKDRAYEQYF. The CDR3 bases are TGCGCCAGCAGCAAAGACAGGGCCTACGAGCAGTACTTC.

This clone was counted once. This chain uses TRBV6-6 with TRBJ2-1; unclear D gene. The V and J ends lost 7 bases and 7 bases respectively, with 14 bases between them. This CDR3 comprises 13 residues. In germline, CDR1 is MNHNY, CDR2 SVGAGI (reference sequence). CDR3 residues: CASNRRAENEQFF. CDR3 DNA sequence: TGTGCCAGCAATCGCCGGGCCGAAAATGAGCAGTTCTTC.

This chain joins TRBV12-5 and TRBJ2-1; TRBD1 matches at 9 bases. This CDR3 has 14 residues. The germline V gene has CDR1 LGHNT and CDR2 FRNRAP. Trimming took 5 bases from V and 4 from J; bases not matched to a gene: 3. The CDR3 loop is CASGLGTGYNEQFF. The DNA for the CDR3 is TGTGCTAGTGGTCTCGGGACAGGGTACAATGAGCAGTTCTTC. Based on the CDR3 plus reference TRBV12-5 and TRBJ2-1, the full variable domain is DARVTQTPRHKVTEMGQEVTMRCQPILGHNTVFWYRQTMMQGLELLAYFRNRAPLDDSGMPKDRFSAEMPDATLATLKIQPSEPRDSAVYFCASGLGTGYNEQFFGPGTRLTVL.

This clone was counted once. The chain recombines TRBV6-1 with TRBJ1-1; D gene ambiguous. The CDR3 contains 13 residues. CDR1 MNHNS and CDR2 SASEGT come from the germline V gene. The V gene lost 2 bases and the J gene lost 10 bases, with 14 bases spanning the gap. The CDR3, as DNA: TGTGCCAGCAGTGAAAGGCGGGGTAAAGGAGCTTTCTTT. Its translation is CASSERRGKGAFF.